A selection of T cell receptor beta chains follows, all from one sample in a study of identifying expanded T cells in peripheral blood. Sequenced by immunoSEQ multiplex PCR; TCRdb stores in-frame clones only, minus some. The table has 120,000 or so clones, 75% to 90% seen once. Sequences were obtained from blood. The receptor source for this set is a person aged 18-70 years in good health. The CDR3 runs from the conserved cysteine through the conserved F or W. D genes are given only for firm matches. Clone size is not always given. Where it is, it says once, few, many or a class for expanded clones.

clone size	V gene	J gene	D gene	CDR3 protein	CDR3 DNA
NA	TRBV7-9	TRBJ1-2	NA	CASSLRGWEDNYGYTF	TGTGCCAGCAGCTTACGAGGATGGGAGGATAACTATGGCTACACCTTC
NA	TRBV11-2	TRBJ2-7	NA	CASSLEAGSYEQYF	TGTGCCAGCAGCTTAGAGGCGGGTTCCTACGAGCAGTACTTC
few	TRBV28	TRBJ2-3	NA	CASSPPANTDTQYF	TGTGCCAGCAGTCCTCCGGCAAACACAGATACGCAGTATTTT
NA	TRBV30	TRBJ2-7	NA	CAWDQGLGYEQYF	TGTGCCTGGGACCAAGGATTGGGGTACGAGCAGTACTTC
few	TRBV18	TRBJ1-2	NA	CASSSQGAEGYTF	TGTGCCAGCTCATCTCAAGGGGCGGAAGGCTACACCTTC
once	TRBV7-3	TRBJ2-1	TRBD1	CASSRKTGGYNEQFF	TGTGCCAGCAGCCGAAAAACAGGGGGGTACAATGAGCAGTTCTTC
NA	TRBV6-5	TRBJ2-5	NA	CASRQTGTNEETQYF	TGTGCCAGCAGACAAACAGGGACAAACGAAGAGACCCAGTACTTC
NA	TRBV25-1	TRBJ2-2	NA	CASRGGTNTGELFF	TGTGCCAGCAGGGGGGGTACGAACACCGGGGAGCTGTTTTTT
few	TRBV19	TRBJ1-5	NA	CASMSGGQPQHF	TGTGCCAGTATGTCCGGCGGCCAGCCCCAGCATTTT
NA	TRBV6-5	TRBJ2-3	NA	CASYDMSTDTQYF	TGTGCCAGTTATGATATGAGCACAGATACGCAGTATTTT
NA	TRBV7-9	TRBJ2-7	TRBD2	CASRSGGSYEQYF	TGTGCCAGCAGGTCGGGGGGATCCTACGAGCAGTACTTC
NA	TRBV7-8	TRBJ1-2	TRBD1	CASSLGTGAYGYTF	TGTGCCAGCAGCTTAGGGACAGGGGCTTATGGCTACACCTTC
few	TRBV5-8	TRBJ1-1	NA	CASSSYLYTEAFF	TGTGCCAGCAGCTCCTACCTATACACTGAAGCTTTCTTT
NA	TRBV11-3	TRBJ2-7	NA	CASSFLLGPHEQYF	TGTGCCAGCAGCTTTCTCTTGGGGCCCCACGAGCAGTACTTC
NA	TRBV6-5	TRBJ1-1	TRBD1	CASTVQGESPRAFF	TGTGCCAGCACCGTACAGGGGGAAAGCCCGCGGGCTTTCTTT
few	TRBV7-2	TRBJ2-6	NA	CASSFWEPGANVLTF	TGTGCCAGCAGCTTCTGGGAACCTGGGGCCAACGTCCTGACTTTC
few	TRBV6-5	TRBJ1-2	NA	CASSETASHPGDTF	TGTGCCAGCAGCGAGACCGCTTCTCACCCTGGCGACACCTTC
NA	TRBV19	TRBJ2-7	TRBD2	CASSDNSGARYEQYF	TGTGCCAGTAGTGACAATAGCGGGGCACGCTACGAGCAGTACTTC
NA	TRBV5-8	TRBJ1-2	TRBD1	CASSQLSRTGRLGYGYTF	TGTGCCAGCAGCCAACTTTCCCGGACAGGGCGGTTGGGCTATGGCTACACCTTC
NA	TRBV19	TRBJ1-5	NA	CASARTEYSNQPQHF	TGTGCCAGCGCAAGGACCGAGTATAGCAATCAGCCCCAGCATTTT
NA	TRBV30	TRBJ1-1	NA	CAWSDLNTEAFF	TGTGCCTGGAGTGATCTGAACACTGAAGCTTTCTTT
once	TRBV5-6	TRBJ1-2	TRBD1	CASSLRTGGYYGYTF	TGTGCCAGCAGCCTACGGACAGGGGGCTATTATGGCTACACCTTC
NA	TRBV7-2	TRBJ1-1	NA	CASSGDQGRLAFF	TGTGCCAGCAGCGGCGACCAGGGTCGGTTGGCTTTCTTT
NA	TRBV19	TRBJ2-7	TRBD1	CASSPGTGTYEQYF	TGTGCCAGTAGTCCGGGGACAGGTACCTACGAGCAGTACTTC
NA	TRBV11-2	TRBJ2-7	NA	CASSPIFGRLNEQYF	TGTGCCAGCAGCCCCATTTTTGGCAGACTAAACGAGCAGTACTTC
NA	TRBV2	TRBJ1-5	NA	CASGGESNQPQHF	TGTGCCAGCGGGGGAGAAAGCAATCAGCCCCAGCATTTT
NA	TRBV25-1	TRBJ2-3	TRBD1	CASSDTSIDRAVSDTQYF	TGTGCCAGCAGTGATACGTCAATTGACAGGGCGGTATCAGATACGCAGTATTTT
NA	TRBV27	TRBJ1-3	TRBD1	CASSPDRSSGNTIYF	TGTGCCAGCAGCCCGGACAGGAGCTCTGGAAACACCATATATTTT
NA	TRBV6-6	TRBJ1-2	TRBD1	CASSATMTGGSAGYTF	TGTGCCAGCAGTGCCACCATGACAGGGGGCTCCGCTGGCTACACCTTC
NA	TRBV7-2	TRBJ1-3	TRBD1	CASSRRDRAGNTIYF	TGTGCCAGCAGCCGCCGGGACAGGGCTGGAAACACCATATATTTT
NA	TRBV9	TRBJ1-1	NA	CASSVVRDNTEAFF	TGTGCCAGCAGCGTAGTAAGGGATAACACTGAAGCTTTCTTT
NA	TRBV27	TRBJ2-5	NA	CASSYARRVGETQYF	TGTGCCAGCAGTTATGCCCGGAGGGTAGGCGAGACCCAGTACTTC
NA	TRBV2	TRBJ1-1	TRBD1	CASSGLGRGLGATEAFF	TGTGCCAGCAGTGGTCTCGGCAGGGGGTTGGGGGCCACTGAAGCTTTCTTT
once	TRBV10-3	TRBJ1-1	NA	CAISDTQGSYNTEAFF	TGTGCCATCAGTGATACTCAAGGGAGCTATAACACTGAAGCTTTCTTT
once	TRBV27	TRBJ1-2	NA	CASSPLVPGDYGYTF	TGTGCCAGCAGCCCCCTGGTTCCGGGGGACTATGGCTACACCTTC
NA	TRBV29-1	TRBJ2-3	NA	CSVFPSELSADTQYF	TGCAGCGTCTTTCCGAGCGAGTTAAGTGCAGATACGCAGTATTTT
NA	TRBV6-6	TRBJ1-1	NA	CASSYSASLNTEAFF	TGTGCCAGCAGTTACTCGGCCAGCTTGAACACTGAAGCTTTCTTT
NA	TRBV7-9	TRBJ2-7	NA	CASRGSGYEQYF	TGTGCCAGCAGGGGTTCGGGCTACGAGCAGTACTTC
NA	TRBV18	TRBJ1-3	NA	CASYTGSGNTIYF	TGTGCCAGCTACACAGGGTCTGGAAACACCATATATTTT
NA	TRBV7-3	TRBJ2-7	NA	CASSLRQSSSYEQYF	TGTGCCAGCAGCTTACGGCAGAGCAGCTCCTACGAGCAGTACTTC
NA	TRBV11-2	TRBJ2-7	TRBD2	CASSFGTNYEQYF	TGTGCCAGCAGCTTTGGGACTAACTACGAGCAGTACTTC
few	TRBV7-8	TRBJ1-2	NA	CASSLGTGSRQTYTF	TGTGCCAGCAGCCTCGGGACGGGTAGTAGGCAGACTTACACCTTC
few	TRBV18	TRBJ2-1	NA	CASSPDRYNEQFF	TGTGCCAGCTCACCGGACAGATACAATGAGCAGTTCTTC